This T cell receptor beta chain was profiled in a study of T cells in Graves' hyperthyroidism and ophthalmopathy. The V gene lost 3 bases and the J gene lost 5 bases, with 10 bases spanning the gap. Germline lookup yields CDR1 MNHNS and CDR2 SASEGT. There are 13 residues in the CDR3. RNA transcripts served as the template for amplifying TCR beta CDR3 regions. During a first-round RT-PCR of the TCR CDR3, the HTBI primer set was used. TCRdb recomputed calls from the multiplex PCR reads with MiXCR, one row per CDR3 protein. The sample has around 420,000 distinct CDR3 sequences, around 15% seen once. Those with hyperthyroidism were 18 to 65 years old, newly diagnosed, and ill for under 2 months. The study left out patients who had uncontrolled infection, other autoimmune disease, pregnancy or lactation. This sample holds PBMCs from roughly 10 ml fresh peripheral blood.

This receptor was taken from a woman between 18 and 29 years old with Graves' hyperthyroidism. The genes are TRBV6-1 and TRBJ2-5, with D unresolved. Source material: blood. In DNA form, the CDR3 reads TGTGCCAGCAGTGAGTACCTGCGCGAGACCCAGTACTTC. Its translation is CASSEYLRETQYF.